This TCR beta chain was sequenced in a study of cytomegalovirus exposure and HLA in healthy donors. Study-level information: The Caucasian-associated ancestry cluster held about 80% of around 380 genotyped donors. Broader study findings: In vitro testing confirmed a few CMV-associated chains as specific for CMV antigens. A later analysis by the authors found several of the most significant clusters apparently linked to common viral pathogens.

PCR was performed using 60 Vbeta and 13 Jbeta primers. The repertoire was sequenced with immunoSEQ multiplex PCR; TCRdb's copy has only in-frame clones and lacks some. The top ten hold 12% of the sample, which has 40,000 to 45,000 clones, roughly half seen once. Details on this clone: The antigen is undetermined.

V was clipped by 5 bases and J by 2 bases; unmatched bases: 3. Germline V CDR1 and CDR2: SGHTA, FQGTGA. The CDR3 is 14 residues long. The sequencing sample was made of PBMCs. The receptor was derived from a human donor in good health. This rearrangement joins TRBV7-3 to TRBJ2-3, with 8 bases fitting TRBD2. The CDR3 DNA is TGTGCCAGCAGCCATAGCGGGACCACAGATACGCAGTATTTT. Translation: CASSHSGTTDTQYF.